This T cell receptor beta chain originates from a study of control samples from healthy donors and cancer patients. TCRdb keeps only in-frame clones here, not all; method: immunoSEQ multiplex PCR. Among roughly 86,000 clones listed, 90% were seen once. This clone is a singleton in its sample. The specimen was blood. The receptor comes from a woman between 18 and 29 years old in good health.

The CDR3 DNA follows: TGTGCCAGCAGCCCGGGACAGGGGGATGAGCAGTTCTTC. The encoded protein is CASSPGQGDEQFF. V and J are TRBV2 and TRBJ2-1; TRBD1 matches at 11 bases. Germline-derived CDR1 and CDR2 are SNHLY and FYNNEI. The length of the CDR3 is 13 residues. Trimming at V came to 6 bases and at J to 8 bases, leaving 3 bases not matched to a gene.